This T cell receptor (beta chain) was identified in a study of blood T cell repertoires in COVID-19. Study-level background: Acute and convalescent COVID-19 samples came from the United States, Italy and Spain. PBMCs, B-cell-depleted T cells, or T cells were the source of the cDNA or gDNA that made up the material.

How the authors handled the data: Scientists estimated how many nucleated cells there were by amplifying reference gene primers. Clones were sequenced by immunoSEQ multiplex PCR, and TCRdb holds only the in-frame ones, with some missing. V and J calls plus clone size are reproduced from that table; the DNA served to infer D and trimming. The sample holds about 140,000 clones; over 75% are singletons and the top ten take about 2.9%. The length of the CDR3 is 14 residues. The V end lost 1 base, the J end lost 4 bases, and 11 bases lay between the germline ends. CDR1 is LGHDT and CDR2 is YNNKEL in the germline V gene (reference sequence).

Sequencing used peripheral blood. V and J are TRBV3-1 (or the pseudogene TRBV3-2) and TRBJ2-7, with D possibly matching TRBD2 (6 bases). This clonotype was obtained from a man over 45 with acute or convalescent COVID-19. Here the CDR3 DNA reads TGTGCCAGCAGCCAAGGAGTTCGGGGGTACGAGCAGTACTTC. It yields the protein CASSQGVRGYEQYF.